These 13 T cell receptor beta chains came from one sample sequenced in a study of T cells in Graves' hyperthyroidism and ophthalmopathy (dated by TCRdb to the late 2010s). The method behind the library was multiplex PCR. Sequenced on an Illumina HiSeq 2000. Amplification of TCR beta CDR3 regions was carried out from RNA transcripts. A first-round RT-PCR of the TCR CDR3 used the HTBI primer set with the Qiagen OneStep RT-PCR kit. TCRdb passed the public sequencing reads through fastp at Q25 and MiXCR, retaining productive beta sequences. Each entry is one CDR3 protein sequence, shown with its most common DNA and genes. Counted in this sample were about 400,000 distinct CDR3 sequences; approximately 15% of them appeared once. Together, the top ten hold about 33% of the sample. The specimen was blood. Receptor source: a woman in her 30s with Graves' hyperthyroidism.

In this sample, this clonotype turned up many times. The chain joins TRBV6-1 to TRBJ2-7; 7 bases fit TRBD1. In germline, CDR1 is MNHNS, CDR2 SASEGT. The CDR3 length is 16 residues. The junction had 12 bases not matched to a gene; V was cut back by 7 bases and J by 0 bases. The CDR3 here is CASTLDLGQPSYEQYF. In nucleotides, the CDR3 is TGTGCCAGCACCCTCGATCTGGGACAGCCCTCCTACGAGCAGTACTTC.

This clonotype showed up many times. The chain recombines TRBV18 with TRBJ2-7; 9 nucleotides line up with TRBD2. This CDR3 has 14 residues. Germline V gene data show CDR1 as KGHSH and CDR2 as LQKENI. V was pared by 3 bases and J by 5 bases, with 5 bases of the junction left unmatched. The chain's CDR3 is CASSPSGRNHEQYF. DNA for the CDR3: TGTGCCAGCTCACCTAGCGGGAGAAACCACGAGCAGTACTTC. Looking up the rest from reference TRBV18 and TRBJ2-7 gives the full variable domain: NAGVMQNPRHLVRRRGQEARLRCSPMKGHSHVYWYRQLPEEGLKFMVYLQKENIIDESGMPKERFSAEFPKEGPSILRIQQVVRGDSAAYFCASSPSGRNHEQYFGPGTRLTVT.

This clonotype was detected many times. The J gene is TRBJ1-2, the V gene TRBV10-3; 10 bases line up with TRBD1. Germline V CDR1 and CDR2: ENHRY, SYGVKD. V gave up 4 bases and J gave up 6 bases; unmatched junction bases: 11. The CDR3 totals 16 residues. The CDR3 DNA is TGTGCCATCAGTGTACCTCCCGGGACAGGGGATGATGGCTACACCTTC. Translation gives CAISVPPGTGDDGYTF.

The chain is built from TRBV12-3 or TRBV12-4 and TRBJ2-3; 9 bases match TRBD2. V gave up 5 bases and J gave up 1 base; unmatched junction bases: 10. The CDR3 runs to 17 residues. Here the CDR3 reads CASSPWVAGGGTDTQYF. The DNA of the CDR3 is TGTGCCAGCAGTCCCTGGGTTGCGGGAGGGGGCACAGATACGCAGTATTTT.

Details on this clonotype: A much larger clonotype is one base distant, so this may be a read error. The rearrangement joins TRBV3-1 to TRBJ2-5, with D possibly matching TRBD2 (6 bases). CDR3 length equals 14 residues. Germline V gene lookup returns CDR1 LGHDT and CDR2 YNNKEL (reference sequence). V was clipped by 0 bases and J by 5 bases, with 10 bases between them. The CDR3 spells CASSQEGGAETQYF. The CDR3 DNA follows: TGTGCCAGCAGCCAAGAAGGCGGGGCGGAGACCCAGTACTTC.

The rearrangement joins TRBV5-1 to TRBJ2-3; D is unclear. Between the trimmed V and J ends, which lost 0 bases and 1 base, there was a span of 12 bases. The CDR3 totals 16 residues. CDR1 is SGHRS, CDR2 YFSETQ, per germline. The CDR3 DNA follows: TGCGCCAGCAGCTTGGTCCGGTTGGGCGGCACAGATACGCAGTATTTT. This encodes CASSLVRLGGTDTQYF.

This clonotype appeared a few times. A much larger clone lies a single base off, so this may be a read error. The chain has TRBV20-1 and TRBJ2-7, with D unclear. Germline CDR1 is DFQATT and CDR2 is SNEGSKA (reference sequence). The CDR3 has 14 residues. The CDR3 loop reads CSAPPATDPYEQHF. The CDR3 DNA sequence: TGCAGTGCTCCTCCCGCAACAGACCCCTACGAGCAGCACTTC.

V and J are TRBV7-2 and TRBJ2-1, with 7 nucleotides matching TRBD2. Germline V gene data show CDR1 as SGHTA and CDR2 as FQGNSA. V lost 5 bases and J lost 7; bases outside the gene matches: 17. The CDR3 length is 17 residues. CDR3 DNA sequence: TGTGCCAGCAGCCTCAGTCCCGGGACTATGTATTTGAATGAGCAGTTCTTC. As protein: CASSLSPGTMYLNEQFF.

Here the CDR3 DNA reads TGTGCCACCAGTGATTCGGGACAGGGGGGCAATCAGCCCCAGCATTTT. It specifies CATSDSGQGGNQPQHF. The chain combines TRBV24-1 with TRBJ1-5; TRBD1 aligns across 11 bases. The CDR3 contains 16 residues. With 2 bases clipped from V and 2 bases from J, the junction kept 1 base outside the gene matches. Germline V gene sequence: CDR1 KGHDR, CDR2 SFDVKD.

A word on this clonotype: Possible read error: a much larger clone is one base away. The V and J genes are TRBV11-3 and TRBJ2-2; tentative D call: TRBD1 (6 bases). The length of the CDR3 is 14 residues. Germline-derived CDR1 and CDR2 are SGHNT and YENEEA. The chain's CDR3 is CANSLQGNTGELFF. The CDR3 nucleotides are TGTGCCAACAGCTTACAGGGGAACACCGGGGAGCTGTTTTTT.

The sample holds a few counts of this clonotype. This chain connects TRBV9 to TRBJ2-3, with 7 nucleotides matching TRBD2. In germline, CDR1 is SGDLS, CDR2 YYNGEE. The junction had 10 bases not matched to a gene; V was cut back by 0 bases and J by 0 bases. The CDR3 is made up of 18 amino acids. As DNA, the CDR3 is TGTGCCAGCAGCGTAGGAGCTAGCGGACCTTCTAGCACAGATACGCAGTATTTT. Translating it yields CASSVGASGPSSTDTQYF.

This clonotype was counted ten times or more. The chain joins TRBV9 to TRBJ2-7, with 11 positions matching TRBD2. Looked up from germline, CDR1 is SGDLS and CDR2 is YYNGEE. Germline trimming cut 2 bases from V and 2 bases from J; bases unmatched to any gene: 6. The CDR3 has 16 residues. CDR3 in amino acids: CASSVSGRASAYEQYF. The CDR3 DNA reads TGTGCCAGCAGCGTTAGCGGGAGGGCCTCGGCCTACGAGCAGTACTTC.

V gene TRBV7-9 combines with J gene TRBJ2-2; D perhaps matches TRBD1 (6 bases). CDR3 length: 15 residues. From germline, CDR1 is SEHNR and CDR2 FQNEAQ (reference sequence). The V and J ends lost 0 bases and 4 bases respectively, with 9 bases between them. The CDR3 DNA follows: TGTGCCAGCAGCTTAGCGGGGGCCGGCACCGGGGAGCTGTTTTTT. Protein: CASSLAGAGTGELFF. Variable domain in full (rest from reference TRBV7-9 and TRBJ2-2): DTGVSQNPRHKITKRGQNVTFRCDPISEHNRLYWYRQTLGQGPEFLTYFQNEAQLEKSRLLSDRFSAERPKGSFSTLEIQRTEQGDSAMYLCASSLAGAGTGELFFGEGSRLTVL.